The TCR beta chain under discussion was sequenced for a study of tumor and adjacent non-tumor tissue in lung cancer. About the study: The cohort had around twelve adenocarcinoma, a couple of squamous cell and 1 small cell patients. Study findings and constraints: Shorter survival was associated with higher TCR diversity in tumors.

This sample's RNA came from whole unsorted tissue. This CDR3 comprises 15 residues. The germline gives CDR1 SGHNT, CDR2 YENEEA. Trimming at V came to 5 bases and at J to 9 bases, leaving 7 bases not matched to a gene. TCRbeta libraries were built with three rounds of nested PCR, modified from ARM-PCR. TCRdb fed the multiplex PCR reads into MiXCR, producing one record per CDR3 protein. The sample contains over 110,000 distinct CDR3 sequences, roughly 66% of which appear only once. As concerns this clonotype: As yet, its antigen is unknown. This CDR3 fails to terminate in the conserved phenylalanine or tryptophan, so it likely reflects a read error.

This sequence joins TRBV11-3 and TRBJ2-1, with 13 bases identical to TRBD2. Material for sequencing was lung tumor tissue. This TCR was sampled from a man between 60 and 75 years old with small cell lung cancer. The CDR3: CASSPRTSGRAEQFL. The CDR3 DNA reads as TGTGCCAGCAGCCCCCGAACTAGCGGGAGGGCTGAGCAGTTCTTA.